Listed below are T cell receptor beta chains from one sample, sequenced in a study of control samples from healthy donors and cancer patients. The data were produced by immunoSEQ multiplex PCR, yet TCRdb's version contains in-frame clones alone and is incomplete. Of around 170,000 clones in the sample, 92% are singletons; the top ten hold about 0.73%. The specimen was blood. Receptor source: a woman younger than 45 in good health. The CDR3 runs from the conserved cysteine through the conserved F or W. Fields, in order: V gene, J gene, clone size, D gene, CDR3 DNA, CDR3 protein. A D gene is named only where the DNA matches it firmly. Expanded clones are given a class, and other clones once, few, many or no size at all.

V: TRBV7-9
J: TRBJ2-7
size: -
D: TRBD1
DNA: TGTGCCAGCAGCTTAACACAGGGGCCCTACGAGCAGTACTTC
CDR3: CASSLTQGPYEQYF

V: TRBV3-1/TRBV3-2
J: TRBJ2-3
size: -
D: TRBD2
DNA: TGTGCCAGCAGTCATGTAGCGGGAGGCCCAGGTACAGATACGCAGTATTTT
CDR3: CASSHVAGGPGTDTQYF

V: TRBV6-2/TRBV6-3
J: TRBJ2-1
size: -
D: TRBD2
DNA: TGTGCCAGCAGCAGCCCGGGGACTAGCGGGTACTCCTACAATGAGCAGTTCTTC
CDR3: CASSSPGTSGYSYNEQFF

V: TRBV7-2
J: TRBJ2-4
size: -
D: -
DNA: TGTGCCAGCAGCTTAACGGGAGTGGGGGCAGCCAAAAACATTCAGTACTTC
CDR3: CASSLTGVGAAKNIQYF

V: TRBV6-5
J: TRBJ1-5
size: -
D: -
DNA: TGTGCCAGCAGTTTGAGAGGCAATCAGCCCCAGCATTTT
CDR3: CASSLRGNQPQHF

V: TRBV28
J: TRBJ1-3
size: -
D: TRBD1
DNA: TGTGCCAGCAGATGGACAGGGTTAGCTGGAAACACCATATATTTT
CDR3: CASRWTGLAGNTIYF

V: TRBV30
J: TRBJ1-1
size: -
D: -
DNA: TGTGCCTGGAATCGGAGGAGTGAAGCTTTCTTT
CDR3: CAWNRRSEAFF

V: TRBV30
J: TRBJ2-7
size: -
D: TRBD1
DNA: TGTGCCTTAAGGGACAGGGCCTACGAGCAGTACTTC
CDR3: CALRDRAYEQYF

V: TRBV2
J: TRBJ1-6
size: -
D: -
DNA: TGTGCCAGCAAGTTGGACCGGTCACCCCTCCACTTT
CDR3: CASKLDRSPLHF

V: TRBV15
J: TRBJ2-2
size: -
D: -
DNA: TGTGCCACCAGCAACACCGGGGAGCTGTTTTTT
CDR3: CATSNTGELFF

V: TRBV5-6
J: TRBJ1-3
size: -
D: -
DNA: TGTGCCAGCAGCCAAACTCCAGGGTCTGGAAACACCATATATTTT
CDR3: CASSQTPGSGNTIYF

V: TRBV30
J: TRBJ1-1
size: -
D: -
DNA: TGTGCCTGGACCTCTGGTGTTTGGACTGAAGCTTTCTTT
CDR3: CAWTSGVWTEAFF

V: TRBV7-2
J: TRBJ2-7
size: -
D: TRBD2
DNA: TGTGCCAGCAGCCCTACTAGCGGGAGACTCGTAAGTCGGTACTTC
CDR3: CASSPTSGRLVSRYF

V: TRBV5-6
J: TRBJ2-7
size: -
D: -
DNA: TGTGCCAGCAGCCCCCAGGGGCTAATCTCCTACGAGCAGTACTTC
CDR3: CASSPQGLISYEQYF

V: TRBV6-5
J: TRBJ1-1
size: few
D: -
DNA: TGTGCCAGCAGTTATTCTGGACAGTCTGAAGCTTTCTTT
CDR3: CASSYSGQSEAFF

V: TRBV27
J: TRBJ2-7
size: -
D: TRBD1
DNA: TGTGCCAGCAGTTTCCTTGGACAGGGTACGTACGAGCAGTACTTC
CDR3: CASSFLGQGTYEQYF

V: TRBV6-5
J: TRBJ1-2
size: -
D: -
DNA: TGTGCCAGCAGGCATAGGGGTGGGAACTATGGCTACACCTTC
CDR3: CASRHRGGNYGYTF

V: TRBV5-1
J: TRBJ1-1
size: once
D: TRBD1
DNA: TGCGCCAGCAGCTTGACAGGGGGCCAGAACACTGAAGCTTTCTTT
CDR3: CASSLTGGQNTEAFF

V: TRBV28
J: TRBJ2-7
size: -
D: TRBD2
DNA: TGTGCCAGCAGGCTAACTAGCGGGATTACCTACGAGCAGTACTTC
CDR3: CASRLTSGITYEQYF

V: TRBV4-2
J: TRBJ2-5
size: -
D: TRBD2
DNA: TGTGCCAGCAGCGAGGGGACTACCACTAGGGAGACCCAGTACTTC
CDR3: CASSEGTTTRETQYF

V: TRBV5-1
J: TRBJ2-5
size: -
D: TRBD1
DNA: TGCGCCAGCAGCCGGTCAGGGGGCCGGGAGACCCAGTACTTC
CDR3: CASSRSGGRETQYF

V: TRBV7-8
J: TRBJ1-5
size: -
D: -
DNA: TGTGCCAGCAGCCCCTCTCCGAGGGGAGCCAATAGCAATCAGCCCCAGCATTTT
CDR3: CASSPSPRGANSNQPQHF

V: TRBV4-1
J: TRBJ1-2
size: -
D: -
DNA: TGCGCCAGCAGCCCCTCCACAGGGATCTATGGCTACACCTTC
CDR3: CASSPSTGIYGYTF

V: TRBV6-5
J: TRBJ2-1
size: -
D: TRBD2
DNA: TGTGCCAGCAGTTACCGACTAGCGGATAACAATGAGCAGTTCTTC
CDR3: CASSYRLADNNEQFF

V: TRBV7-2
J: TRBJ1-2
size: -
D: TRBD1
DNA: TGTGCCAGCAGCTCGCGGACAGGGGTGTACTATGGCTACACCTTC
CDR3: CASSSRTGVYYGYTF

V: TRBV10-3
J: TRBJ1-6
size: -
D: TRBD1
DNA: TGTGCCATCAGCAAGGGACAGTATAATTCACCCCTCCACTTT
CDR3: CAISKGQYNSPLHF

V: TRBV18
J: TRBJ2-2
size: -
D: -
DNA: TGTGCCAGCTCACCACTGTCCGGGGAGCTGTTTTTT
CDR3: CASSPLSGELFF

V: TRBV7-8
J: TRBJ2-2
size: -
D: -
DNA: TGTGCCAGCAGCTTTCGAGGGATCGGGGAGCTGTTTTTT
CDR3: CASSFRGIGELFF

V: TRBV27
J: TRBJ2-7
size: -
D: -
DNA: TGTGCCAGCAGTCTCACAGGTGCTACTCTCTACGAGCAGTACTTC
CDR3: CASSLTGATLYEQYF

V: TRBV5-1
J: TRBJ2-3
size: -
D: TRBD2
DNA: TGCGCCAGCAACCTAGACGGCGGGGGGAATACGCAGTATTTT
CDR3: CASNLDGGGNTQYF

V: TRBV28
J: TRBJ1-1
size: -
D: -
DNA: TGTGCCAGCAGTTCAATTGGGTACACTGAAGCTTTCTTT
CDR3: CASSSIGYTEAFF